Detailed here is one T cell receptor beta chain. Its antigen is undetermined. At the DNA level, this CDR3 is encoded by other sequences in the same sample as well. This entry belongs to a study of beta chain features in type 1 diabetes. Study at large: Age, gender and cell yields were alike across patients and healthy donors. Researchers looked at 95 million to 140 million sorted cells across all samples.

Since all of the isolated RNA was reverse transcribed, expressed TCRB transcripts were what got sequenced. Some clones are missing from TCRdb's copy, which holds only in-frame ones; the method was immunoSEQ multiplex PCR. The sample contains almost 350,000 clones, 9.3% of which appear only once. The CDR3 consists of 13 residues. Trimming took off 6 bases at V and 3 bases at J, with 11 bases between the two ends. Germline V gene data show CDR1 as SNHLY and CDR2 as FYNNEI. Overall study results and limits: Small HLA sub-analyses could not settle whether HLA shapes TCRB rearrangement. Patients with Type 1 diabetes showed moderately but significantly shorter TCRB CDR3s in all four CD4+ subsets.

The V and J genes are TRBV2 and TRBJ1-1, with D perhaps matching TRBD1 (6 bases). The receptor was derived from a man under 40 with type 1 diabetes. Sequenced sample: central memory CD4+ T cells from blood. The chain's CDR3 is CASSVDRDTEAFF. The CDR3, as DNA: TGTGCCAGCAGCGTGGACAGAGACACTGAAGCTTTCTTT.